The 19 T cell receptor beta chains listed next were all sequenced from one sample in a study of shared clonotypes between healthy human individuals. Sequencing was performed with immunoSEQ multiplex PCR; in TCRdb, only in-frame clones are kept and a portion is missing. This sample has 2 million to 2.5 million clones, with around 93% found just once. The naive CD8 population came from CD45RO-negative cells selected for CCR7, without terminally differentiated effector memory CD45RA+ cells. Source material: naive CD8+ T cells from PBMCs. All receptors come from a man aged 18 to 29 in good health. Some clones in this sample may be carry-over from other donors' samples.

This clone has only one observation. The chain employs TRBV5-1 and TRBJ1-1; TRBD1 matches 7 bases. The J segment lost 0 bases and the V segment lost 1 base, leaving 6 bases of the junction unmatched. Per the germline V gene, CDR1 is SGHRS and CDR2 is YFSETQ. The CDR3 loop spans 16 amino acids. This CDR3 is CASSLSQGRVNTEAFF. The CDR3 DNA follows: TGCGCCAGCAGCTTGTCACAGGGGCGGGTGAACACTGAAGCTTTCTTT.

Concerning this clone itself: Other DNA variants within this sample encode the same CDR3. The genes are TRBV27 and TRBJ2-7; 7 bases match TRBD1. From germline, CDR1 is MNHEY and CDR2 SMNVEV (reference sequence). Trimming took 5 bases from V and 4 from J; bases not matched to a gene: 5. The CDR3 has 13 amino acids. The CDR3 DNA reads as TGTGCCAGCAGTCACGGACAGGCGTACGAGCAGTACTTC. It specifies CASSHGQAYEQYF.

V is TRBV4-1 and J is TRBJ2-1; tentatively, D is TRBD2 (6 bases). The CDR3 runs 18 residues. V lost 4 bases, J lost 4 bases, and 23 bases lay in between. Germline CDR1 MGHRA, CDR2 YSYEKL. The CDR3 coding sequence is TGCGCCAGCAGCCTTGACACGGGAGTTAATTGGGTATACAATGAGCAGTTCTTC. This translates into CASSLDTGVNWVYNEQFF.

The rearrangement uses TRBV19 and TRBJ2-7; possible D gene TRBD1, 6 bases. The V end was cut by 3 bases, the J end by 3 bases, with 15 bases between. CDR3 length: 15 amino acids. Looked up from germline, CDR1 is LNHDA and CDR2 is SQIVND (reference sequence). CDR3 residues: CASSIVLQGSYEQYF. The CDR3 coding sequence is TGTGCCAGTAGTATTGTCCTCCAGGGGAGCTACGAGCAGTACTTC.

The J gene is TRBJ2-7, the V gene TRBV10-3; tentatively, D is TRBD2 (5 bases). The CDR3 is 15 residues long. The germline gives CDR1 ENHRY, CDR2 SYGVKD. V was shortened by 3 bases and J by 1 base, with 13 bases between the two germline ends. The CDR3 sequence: CAISDGVSLSYEQYF. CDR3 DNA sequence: TGTGCCATCAGTGACGGGGTCTCCTTATCCTACGAGCAGTACTTC.

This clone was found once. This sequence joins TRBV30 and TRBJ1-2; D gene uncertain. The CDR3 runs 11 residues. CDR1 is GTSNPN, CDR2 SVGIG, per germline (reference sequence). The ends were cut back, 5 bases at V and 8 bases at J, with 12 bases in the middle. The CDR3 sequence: CAWQLQWGYTF. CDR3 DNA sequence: TGTGCCTGGCAGCTACAATGGGGCTACACCTTC.

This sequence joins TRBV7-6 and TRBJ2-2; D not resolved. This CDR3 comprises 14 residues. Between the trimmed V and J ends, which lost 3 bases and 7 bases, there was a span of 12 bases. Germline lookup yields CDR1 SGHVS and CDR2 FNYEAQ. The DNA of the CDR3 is TGTGCCAGCAGCTTTCGGCCCCCCAGCGGGGAGCTGTTTTTT. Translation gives CASSFRPPSGELFF.

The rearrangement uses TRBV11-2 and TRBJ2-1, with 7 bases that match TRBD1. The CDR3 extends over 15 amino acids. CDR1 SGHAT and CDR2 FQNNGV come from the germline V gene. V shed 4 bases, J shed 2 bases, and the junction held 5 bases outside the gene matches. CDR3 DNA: TGTGCCAGCAGCTCTCGAGGGGGCGCCTACAATGAGCAGTTCTTC. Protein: CASSSRGGAYNEQFF.

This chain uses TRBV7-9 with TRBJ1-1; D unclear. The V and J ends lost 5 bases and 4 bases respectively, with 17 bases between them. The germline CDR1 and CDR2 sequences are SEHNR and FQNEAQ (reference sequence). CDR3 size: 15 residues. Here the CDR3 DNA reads TGTGCCAGCAGCCCGTATCCGGTTGGCGGCACTGAAGCTTTCTTT. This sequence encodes CASSPYPVGGTEAFF.

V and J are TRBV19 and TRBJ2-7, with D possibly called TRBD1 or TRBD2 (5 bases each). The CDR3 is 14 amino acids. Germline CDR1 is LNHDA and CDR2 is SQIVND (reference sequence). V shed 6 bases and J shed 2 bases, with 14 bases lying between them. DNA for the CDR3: TGTGCCAGTAGCTTCGGGACCCCAGCCTACGAGCAGTACTTC. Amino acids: CASSFGTPAYEQYF.

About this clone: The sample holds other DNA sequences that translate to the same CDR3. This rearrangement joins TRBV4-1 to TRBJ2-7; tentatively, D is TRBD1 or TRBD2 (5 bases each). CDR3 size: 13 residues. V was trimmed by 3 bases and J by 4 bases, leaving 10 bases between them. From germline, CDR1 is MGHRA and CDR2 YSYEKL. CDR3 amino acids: CASSHGTLYEQYF. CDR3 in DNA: TGCGCCAGCAGCCACGGGACCTTATACGAGCAGTACTTC.

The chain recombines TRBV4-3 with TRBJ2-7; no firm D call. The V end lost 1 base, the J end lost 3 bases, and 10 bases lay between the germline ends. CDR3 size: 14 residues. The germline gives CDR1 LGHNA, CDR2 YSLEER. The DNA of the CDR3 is TGCGCCAGCAGCCAAGGACCAGTCAACTACGAGCAGTACTTC. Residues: CASSQGPVNYEQYF.

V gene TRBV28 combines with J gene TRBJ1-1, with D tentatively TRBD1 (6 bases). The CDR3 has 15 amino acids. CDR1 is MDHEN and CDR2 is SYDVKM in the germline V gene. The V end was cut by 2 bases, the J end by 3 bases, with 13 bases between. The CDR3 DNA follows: TGTGCCAGCAGTTTAATTTCAGGGGTGGACACTGAAGCTTTCTTT. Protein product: CASSLISGVDTEAFF. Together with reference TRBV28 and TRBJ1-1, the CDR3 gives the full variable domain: DVKVTQSSRYLVKRTGEKVFLECVQDMDHENMFWYRQDPGLGLRLIYFSYDVKMKEKGDIPEGYSVSREKKERFSLILESASTNQTSMYLCASSLISGVDTEAFFGQGTRLTVV.

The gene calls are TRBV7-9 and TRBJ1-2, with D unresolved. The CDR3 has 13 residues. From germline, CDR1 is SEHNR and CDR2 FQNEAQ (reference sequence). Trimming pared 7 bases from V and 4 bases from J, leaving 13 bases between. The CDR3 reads CASNSYVGYGYTF. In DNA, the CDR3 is TGTGCCAGCAACTCCTATGTCGGCTATGGCTACACCTTC.

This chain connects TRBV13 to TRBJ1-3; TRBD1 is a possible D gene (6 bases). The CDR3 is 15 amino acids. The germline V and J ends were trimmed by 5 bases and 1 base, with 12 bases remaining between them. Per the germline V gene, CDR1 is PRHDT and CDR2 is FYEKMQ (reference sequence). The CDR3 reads CASSVRTASGNTIYF. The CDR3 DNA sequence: TGTGCCAGCAGCGTACGGACAGCTTCTGGAAACACCATATATTTT.

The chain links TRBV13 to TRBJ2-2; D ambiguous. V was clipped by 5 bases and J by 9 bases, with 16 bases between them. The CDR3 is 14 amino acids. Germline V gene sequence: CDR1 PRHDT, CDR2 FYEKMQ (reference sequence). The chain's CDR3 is CASSPRGVGRELFF. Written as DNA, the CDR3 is TGTGCCAGCAGCCCTCGAGGCGTCGGGCGGGAGCTGTTTTTT.

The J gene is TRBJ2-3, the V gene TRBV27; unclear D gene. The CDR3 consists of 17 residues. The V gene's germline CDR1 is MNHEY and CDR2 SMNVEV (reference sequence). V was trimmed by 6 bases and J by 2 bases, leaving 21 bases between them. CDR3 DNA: TGTGCCAGCAGCCACCAGACCCTACTAATCCTCACAGATACGCAGTATTTT. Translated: CASSHQTLLILTDTQYF.

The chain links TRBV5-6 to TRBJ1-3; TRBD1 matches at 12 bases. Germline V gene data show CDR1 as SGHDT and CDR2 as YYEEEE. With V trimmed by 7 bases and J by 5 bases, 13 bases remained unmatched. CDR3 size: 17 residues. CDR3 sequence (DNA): TGTGCCAGCCAAACGGGACAGGGGGCGCTTGGGCGAAACACCATATATTTT. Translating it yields CASQTGQGALGRNTIYF.

CDR3: CASSLLAGGPGEQYF. The CDR3, as DNA: TGTGCCAGCAGCCTACTAGCGGGAGGGCCGGGCGAGCAGTACTTC. The chain links TRBV7-9 to TRBJ2-7, with 13 bases that match TRBD2. CDR1 and CDR2 (germline): SEHNR, FQNEAQ (reference sequence). The CDR3 contains 15 residues. V lost 5 bases, J lost 6 bases, and 7 bases stayed unmatched. Looking up the rest from reference TRBV7-9 and TRBJ2-7 gives the full variable domain: DTGVSQNPRHKITKRGQNVTFRCDPISEHNRLYWYRQTLGQGPEFLTYFQNEAQLEKSRLLSDRFSAERPKGSFSTLEIQRTEQGDSAMYLCASSLLAGGPGEQYFGPGTRLTVT.